The present TCR beta chain was sequenced within a study of blood T cell repertoires in COVID-19. Study summary: Donors in the United States, Italy and Spain gave samples during acute or convalescent COVID-19. PBMCs, B-cell-depleted T cells, or T cells were the source of the cDNA or gDNA that made up the material.

Enrollment of patients from Seattle took place during active infection, with longitudinal follow-up. In regard to this clone: This sample also contains other DNA sequences that code for the same CDR3.

Germline V gene data show CDR1 as SGHRS and CDR2 as YFSETQ. The V and J ends lost 2 bases and 1 base, in that order; junction bases with no gene match: 3. This CDR3 spans 14 amino acids. Under the authors' procedure: Counts of nucleated cells, estimated from reference gene primer amplification, were obtained. Assay used: immunoSEQ multiplex PCR; TCRdb lists only in-frame clones, some missing. D and trimming come from the DNA, and the V and J calls and clone size come from that table. The sample lists roughly 170,000 clones; around 83% were seen once. The chain carries TRBV5-1 and TRBJ2-7, with 7 nucleotides matching TRBD1. This sequence originates from a woman aged 50 to 60 with COVID-19, enrolled during active disease. The sequencing input was peripheral blood. CDR3 sequence reads: CASSLGTVSYEQYF. For the CDR3, the DNA is TGCGCCAGCAGCTTAGGGACAGTTTCCTACGAGCAGTACTTC.